Sequencing of this TCR beta chain was carried out in a study of blood T cell repertoires in COVID-19. Study at large: Researchers got acute and convalescent COVID-19 samples from the United States, Italy and Spain.

Two consecutive negative NP/OP PCR tests, clearance, or resolved symptoms defined Cohort 3 recovery. The junction had 7 bases not matched to a gene; V was cut back by 4 bases and J by 7 bases. The CDR3 length is 14 residues. The germline CDR1 and CDR2 sequences are MNHEY and SVGAGI. As processed by the authors: Nucleated cell counts were estimated from reference gene primer amplification. Assay: immunoSEQ multiplex PCR; the TCRdb copy retains only in-frame clones and omits some. The DNA was the basis for D and trimming; V, J and clone size are from that table. The table has roughly 250,000 clones, roughly nine tenths seen once.

The chain employs TRBV6-5 and TRBJ2-7; the match to TRBD2 covers 10 bases. Material for sequencing was PBMCs or T cells enriched from blood (not recorded which). The source is a woman between 50 and 59 years old who had recovered from COVID-19. This chain's CDR3 is CASSSLAGVREQYF. The CDR3 nucleotides read TGTGCCAGCAGTTCCCTAGCGGGAGTCAGAGAGCAGTACTTC.